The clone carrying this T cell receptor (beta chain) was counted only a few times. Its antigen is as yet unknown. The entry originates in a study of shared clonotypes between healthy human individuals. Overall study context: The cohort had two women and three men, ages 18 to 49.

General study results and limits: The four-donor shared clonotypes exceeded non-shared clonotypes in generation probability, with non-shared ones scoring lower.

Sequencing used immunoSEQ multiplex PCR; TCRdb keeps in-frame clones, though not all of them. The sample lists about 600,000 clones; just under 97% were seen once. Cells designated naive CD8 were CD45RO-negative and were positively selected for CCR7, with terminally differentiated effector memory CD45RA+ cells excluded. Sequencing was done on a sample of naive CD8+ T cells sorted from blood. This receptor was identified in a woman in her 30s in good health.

In DNA form, the CDR3 reads TGTGCCAGCAGTCCCCACGGTCTCAATCAGCCCCAGCATTTT. Its translation: CASSPHGLNQPQHF. The rearrangement links TRBV27 to TRBJ1-5; the D is unclear. CDR1 is MNHEY, CDR2 SMNVEV, per germline (reference sequence). V lost 5 bases and J lost 3, with 11 bases in between. This CDR3 contains 14 residues.